The text below deals with one T cell receptor beta chain. Antigen unknown. HTBI primers from iRepertoire and Arm-PCR of CDR3 regions yielded the TCR beta libraries. TCRdb reprocessed the multiplex PCR reads with MiXCR, giving one entry per CDR3 protein. The sample records hundreds of thousands of distinct CDR3 sequences, roughly 30% being singletons. The data stem from a study of regulatory T cells in long-lasting Graves disease. Points from the study as a whole: Patients with persistent disease shared 2,500 or so public clonotypes, outpacing the 966 shared by new patients. Favoring TRBV28, TRBJ1-2 and TRBJ2-5 was a feature seen in persistent disease. Thyroid tissue was not sampled; only peripheral blood was.

The time point denotes: persistent/refractory GD, antithyroid drugs over 5 years with positive TRAb. The TCR library used RNA extracted from PBMCs. An endocrinology department in Xi'an, China, supplied the patients. This CDR3 spans 14 amino acids. CDR1 and CDR2 (germline): DFQATT, SNEGSKA (reference sequence). Germline trimming cut 6 bases from V and 5 bases from J; bases unmatched to any gene: 10. The TCR sequence derives from a female donor with Graves disease. The sequencing here drew on peripheral blood mononuclear cells (PBMCs), taken when the disease was refractory, from a patient treated with antithyroid drugs. The V and J genes are TRBV20-1 and TRBJ2-5, with 9 nucleotides matching TRBD1. CDR3 DNA sequence: TGCAGTGCCAGGGGCCCGACAGGGGGGGAGACCCAGTACTTC. It translates to CSARGPTGGETQYF.